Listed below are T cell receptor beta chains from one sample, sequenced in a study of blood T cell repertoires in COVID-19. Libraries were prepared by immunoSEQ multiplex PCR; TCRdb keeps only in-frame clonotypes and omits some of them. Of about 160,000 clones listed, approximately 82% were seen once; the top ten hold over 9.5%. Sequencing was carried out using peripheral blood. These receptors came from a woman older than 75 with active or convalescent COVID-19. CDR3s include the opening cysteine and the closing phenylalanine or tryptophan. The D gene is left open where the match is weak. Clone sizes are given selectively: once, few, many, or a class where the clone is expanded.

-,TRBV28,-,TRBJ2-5,CASSFLGQETQYF,TGTGCCAGCTCGTTCCTCGGGCAAGAGACCCAGTACTTC
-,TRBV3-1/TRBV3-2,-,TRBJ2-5,CASSQWGPETQYF,TGTGCCAGCAGCCAATGGGGGCCAGAGACCCAGTACTTC
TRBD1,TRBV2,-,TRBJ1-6,CASSEDRGSPLHF,TGTGCCAGCAGTGAAGACAGGGGTTCACCCCTCCACTTT
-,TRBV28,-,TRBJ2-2,CASSGTEPGGITGELFF,TGTGCCAGCAGTGGAACCGAACCTGGGGGGATCACCGGGGAGCTGTTTTTT
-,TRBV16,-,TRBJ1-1,CASSQSSARSTEAFF,TGTGCCAGCAGCCAATCGAGTGCAAGGAGCACTGAAGCTTTCTTT
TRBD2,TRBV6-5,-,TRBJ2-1,CASRAGGSYNEQFF,TGTGCCAGCAGAGCGGGAGGGTCCTACAATGAGCAGTTCTTC
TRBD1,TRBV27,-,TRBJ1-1,CASSADRGRNTEAFF,TGTGCCAGCAGTGCGGACAGGGGACGGAACACTGAAGCTTTCTTT
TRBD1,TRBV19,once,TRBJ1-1,CASSQGGNTEAFF,TGTGCCAGTAGTCAGGGGGGGAACACTGAAGCTTTCTTT
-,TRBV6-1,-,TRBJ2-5,CASSEALQGRTQYF,TGTGCCAGCAGTGAAGCGCTGCAGGGTAGGACCCAGTACTTC
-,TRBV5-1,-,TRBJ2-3,CASSRQYTDTQYF,TGCGCCAGCAGCCGACAGTATACAGATACGCAGTATTTT
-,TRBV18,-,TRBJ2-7,CASSTDSSLSYEQYF,TGTGCCAGCTCGACGGACAGTAGTCTTTCCTACGAGCAGTACTTC
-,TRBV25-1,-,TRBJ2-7,CASTGTYEQYF,TGTGCCAGCACAGGGACCTACGAGCAGTACTTC
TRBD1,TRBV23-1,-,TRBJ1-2,CASSTHWDSTGYTF,TGCGCCAGCAGTACTCATTGGGACAGTACTGGCTACACCTTC
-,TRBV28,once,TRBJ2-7,CASTPLGEGGSYEQYF,TGTGCCAGCACCCCCCTAGGGGAGGGGGGCTCCTACGAGCAGTACTTC
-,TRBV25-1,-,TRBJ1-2,CASSEGWEYGYTF,TGTGCCAGCAGTGAAGGGTGGGAGTATGGCTACACCTTC
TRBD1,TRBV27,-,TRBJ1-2,CASQGRGQGDGYTF,TGTGCCAGTCAGGGCCGTGGACAGGGGGACGGCTACACCTTC
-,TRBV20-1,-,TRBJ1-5,CSASAGINQPQHF,TGCAGTGCTAGTGCGGGGATCAATCAGCCCCAGCATTTT
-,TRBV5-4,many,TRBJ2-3,CASSSTDRQDTQYF,TGTGCCAGCAGCTCCACTGACAGACAAGATACGCAGTATTTT
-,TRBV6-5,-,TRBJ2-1,CASWTDPYNEQFF,TGTGCCAGCTGGACAGATCCATACAATGAGCAGTTCTTC
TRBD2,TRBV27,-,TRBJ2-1,CASGLAGGPYEQFF,TGTGCCAGCGGTCTAGCGGGAGGGCCATATGAGCAGTTCTTC
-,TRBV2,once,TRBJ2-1,CASSEAGGGYNEQFF,TGTGCCAGCAGTGAAGCGGGAGGGGGATACAATGAGCAGTTCTTC
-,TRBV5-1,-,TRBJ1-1,CASSLDSGTEAFF,TGCGCCAGCAGCTTGGATAGTGGCACTGAAGCTTTCTTT
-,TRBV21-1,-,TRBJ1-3,CASSTRGVDTIYF,TGTGCCAGCAGCACCCGAGGCGTCGACACCATATATTTT
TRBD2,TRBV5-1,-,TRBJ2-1,CASSLGAFREGYEQFF,TGCGCCAGCAGCTTGGGGGCTTTCCGGGAGGGTTATGAGCAGTTCTTC
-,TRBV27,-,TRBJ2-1,CASSRDSYGEQFF,TGTGCCAGCAGTCGTGACTCCTATGGTGAGCAGTTCTTC
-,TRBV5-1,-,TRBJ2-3,CASKAYSSTDTQYF,TGCGCCAGCAAAGCCTATTCTAGCACAGATACGCAGTATTTT
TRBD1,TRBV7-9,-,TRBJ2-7,CASSLEDRAYEQYF,TGTGCCAGCAGCTTAGAGGACAGGGCCTACGAGCAGTACTTC
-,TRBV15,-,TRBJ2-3,CATSRDSADTQYF,TGTGCCACCAGCAGAGATTCAGCAGATACGCAGTATTTT
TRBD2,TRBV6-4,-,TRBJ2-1,CASSRDRLTGGPYEQFF,TGTGCCAGCAGTCGAGACCGTTTAACGGGAGGGCCCTATGAGCAGTTCTTC
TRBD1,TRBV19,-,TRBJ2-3,CASSKGAGSTDTQYF,TGTGCCAGTAGTAAGGGGGCTGGTAGCACAGATACGCAGTATTTT
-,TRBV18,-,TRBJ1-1,CASSPAGASLTEAFF,TGTGCCAGCTCACCGGCAGGGGCCTCTCTCACTGAAGCTTTCTTT
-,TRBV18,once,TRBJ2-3,CASSPVGGFDTQYF,TGTGCCAGCTCACCGGTTGGGGGGTTCGATACGCAGTATTTT
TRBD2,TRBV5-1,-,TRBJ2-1,CASSLVSGSYNEQFF,TGCGCCAGCAGCTTGGTTAGCGGGAGCTACAATGAGCAGTTCTTC
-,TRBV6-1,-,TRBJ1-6,CASSDRQLTSALHF,TGTGCCAGCAGTGACCGACAGCTTACTTCGGCCCTCCACTTT
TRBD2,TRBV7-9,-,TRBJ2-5,CASSLGLSGDHQETQYF,TGTGCCAGCAGCTTAGGACTTAGCGGGGACCACCAAGAGACCCAGTACTTC
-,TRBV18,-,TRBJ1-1,CASSPFDARGNTEAFF,TGTGCCAGCTCCCCGTTTGACGCACGAGGGAACACTGAAGCTTTCTTT
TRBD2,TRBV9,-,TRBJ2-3,CASSKGLASTDTQYF,TGTGCCAGCAGCAAAGGACTAGCTAGCACAGATACGCAGTATTTT
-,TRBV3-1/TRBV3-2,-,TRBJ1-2,CASSRPGVLYGYTF,TGTGCCAGCAGCCGCCCGGGTGTGTTATATGGCTACACCTTC
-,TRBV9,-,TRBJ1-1,CASSRGNTEAFF,TGTGCCAGCAGCAGGGGAAACACTGAAGCTTTCTTT
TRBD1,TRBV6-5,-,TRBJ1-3,CASRADRGSGNTIYF,TGTGCCAGCAGAGCTGACAGGGGCTCTGGAAACACCATATATTTT
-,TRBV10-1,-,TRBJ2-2,CASSGQPNTGELFF,TGCGCCAGCAGTGGACAGCCGAACACCGGGGAGCTGTTTTTT
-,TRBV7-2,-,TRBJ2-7,CASSLQGPTYEQYF,TGTGCCAGCAGCCTTCAGGGTCCGACCTACGAGCAGTACTTC
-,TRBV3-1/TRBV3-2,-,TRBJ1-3,CASSRGLLGNTIYF,TGTGCCAGCAGCCGAGGGTTGCTCGGAAACACCATATATTTT
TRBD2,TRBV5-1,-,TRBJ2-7,CASSSAGGPSGEQYF,TGCGCCAGCAGCTCCGCGGGAGGGCCCTCGGGGGAGCAGTACTTC
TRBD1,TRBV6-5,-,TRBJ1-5,CASRQGNQPQHF,TGTGCCAGCCGACAGGGAAATCAGCCCCAGCATTTT
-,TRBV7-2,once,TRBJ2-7,CASSLEPPGQYF,TGTGCCAGCAGCTTAGAGCCTCCTGGGCAGTACTTC
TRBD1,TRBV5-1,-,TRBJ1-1,CASRWGTGGTEAFF,TGCGCCAGCAGGTGGGGGACAGGGGGCACTGAAGCTTTCTTT
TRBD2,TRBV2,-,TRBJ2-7,CAISPGLAYQNLLYEQYF,TGTGCCATCTCACCGGGACTAGCTTACCAAAACCTTTTGTACGAGCAGTACTTC
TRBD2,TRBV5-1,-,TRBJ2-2,CASRGSGSTGELFF,TGCGCCAGCAGGGGTAGCGGGAGCACCGGGGAGCTGTTTTTT
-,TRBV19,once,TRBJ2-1,CASSSGGKRGRSSYNEQFF,TGTGCCAGTAGTAGCGGAGGGAAACGAGGCCGGAGCTCCTACAATGAGCAGTTCTTC
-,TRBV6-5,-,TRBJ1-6,CASTKAGVDNSPLHF,TGTGCCAGCACCAAGGCGGGGGTTGATAATTCACCCCTCCACTTT
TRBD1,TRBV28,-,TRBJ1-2,CASSLLTGFGYTF,TGTGCCAGCAGTTTGCTGACAGGGTTCGGCTACACCTTC
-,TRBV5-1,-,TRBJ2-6,CASSVNPGSGANVLTF,TGCGCCAGCAGCGTAAATCCAGGCTCTGGGGCCAACGTCCTGACTTTC
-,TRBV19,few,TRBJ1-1,CASSTRGLGANTEAFF,TGTGCCAGTAGTACCCGCGGTCTGGGGGCGAACACTGAAGCTTTCTTT